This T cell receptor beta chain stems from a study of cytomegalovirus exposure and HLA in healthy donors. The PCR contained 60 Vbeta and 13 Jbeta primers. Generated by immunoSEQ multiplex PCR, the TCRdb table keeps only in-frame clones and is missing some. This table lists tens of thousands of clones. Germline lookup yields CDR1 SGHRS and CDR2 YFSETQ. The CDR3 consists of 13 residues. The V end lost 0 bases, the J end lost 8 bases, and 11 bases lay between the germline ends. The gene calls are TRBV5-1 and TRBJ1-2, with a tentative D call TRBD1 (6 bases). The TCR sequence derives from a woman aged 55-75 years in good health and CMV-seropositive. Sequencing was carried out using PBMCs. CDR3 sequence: CASSLEAGVGYTF. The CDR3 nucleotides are TGCGCCAGCAGCTTGGAGGCAGGGGTAGGCTACACCTTC.